This T cell receptor (beta chain) is from a study of T cell repertoires in cytomegalovirus infection. Across the study: CMV infection plus the matching HLA type was flagged by public TCR beta signatures.

Overall study findings and caveats: In two of eight donors, the top clonotype was HLA-C-restricted CMV-specific. Adding up the frequency of public TCR beta families identified people who carried CMV plus the relevant HLA.

This clonotype was recorded many times. Its antigen is unidentified. Trimming cost V 8 bases and J 5 bases; bases outside gene matches: 8. CDR3 length: 14 amino acids. Germline CDR1 and CDR2: SEHNR and FQNEAQ (reference sequence). MiXCR, run by TCRdb on the reads, gives a single entry per CDR3 protein. Of tens of thousands of distinct CDR3 sequences listed, 3% to 4.5% are singletons. The sample consisted of PBMCs. This chain joins TRBV7-9 and TRBJ1-5, with 8 bases aligning to TRBD1. This receptor was obtained from a human donor in good health (CMV status not recorded). Some clones in this sample may be carry-over from other donors' samples. The CDR3 nucleotides are TGTGCCAGCCAAGTGGACAGGGAGGATCAGCCCCAGCATTTT. Protein sequence: CASQVDREDQPQHF.